Listed below are T cell receptor beta chains from one sample, sequenced in a study of cytomegalovirus exposure and HLA in healthy donors. The table came from immunoSEQ multiplex PCR; TCRdb's copy has only in-frame clones and leaves some out. Among tens of thousands of clones listed, 60% to 85% were seen once. Input material: PBMCs. Receptors were obtained from a woman in her thirties or forties in good health and CMV-seropositive. CDR3s include the opening cysteine and the closing phenylalanine or tryptophan. A D gene is named only where the DNA matches it firmly. Rows give clone size only sometimes, using once, few, many, or a class for an expanded clone.

clone_size cdr3_length j_call d_call v_call cdr3_aa cdr3_nt
NA 16 TRBJ2-1 NA TRBV5-1 CASSPRRGRDYNEQFF TGCGCCAGCAGCCCTCGCCGGGGTAGGGACTACAATGAGCAGTTCTTC
NA 15 TRBJ2-6 NA TRBV6-4 CASSGGYSGANVLTF TGTGCCAGCAGTGGAGGGTACTCTGGGGCCAACGTCCTGACTTTC
NA 16 TRBJ2-7 NA TRBV27 CASSPRQNPSSYEQYF TGTGCCAGCAGTCCCCGACAGAATCCTAGCTCCTACGAGCAGTACTTC
NA 11 TRBJ2-1 NA TRBV28 CASSLVNEQFF TGTGCCAGCAGTTTAGTAAATGAGCAGTTCTTC
few 13 TRBJ2-1 NA TRBV5-6 CASTPGQGNEQFF TGTGCCAGCACCCCTGGTCAGGGCAATGAGCAGTTCTTC
NA 13 TRBJ2-7 NA TRBV11-2 CASKAGSTYEQYF TGTGCCAGCAAGGCGGGATCCACCTACGAGCAGTACTTC
NA 15 TRBJ2-1 TRBD2 TRBV7-2 CASSLWGEGLNEQFF TGTGCCAGCAGCTTATGGGGGGAGGGCCTCAATGAGCAGTTCTTC
NA 13 TRBJ1-2 NA TRBV6-4 CASASTGPYGYTF TGTGCCAGCGCTTCCACAGGGCCCTATGGCTACACCTTC
NA 15 TRBJ2-1 TRBD1 TRBV11-2 CASSRPGQGINEQFF TGTGCCAGCAGCCGCCCGGGACAGGGAATAAATGAGCAGTTCTTC
NA 16 TRBJ1-6 TRBD1 TRBV5-6 CASSLVSGQGNSPLHF TGTGCCAGCAGCTTGGTTTCGGGACAGGGCAATTCACCCCTCCACTTT
once 15 TRBJ2-5 NA TRBV5-1 CASSLNAASQETQYF TGCGCCAGCAGCTTGAATGCGGCCTCCCAAGAGACCCAGTACTTC
NA 13 TRBJ2-1 TRBD1 TRBV9 CASSDRGRNEQFF TGTGCCAGCAGTGACAGGGGGCGCAATGAGCAGTTCTTC
once 15 TRBJ2-1 TRBD2 TRBV19 CASRGGTGSYNEQFF TGTGCCAGTAGGGGGGGGACTGGATCCTACAATGAGCAGTTCTTC
NA 14 TRBJ2-7 TRBD1 TRBV29-1 CSVEGGTDTYEQYF TGCAGCGTTGAAGGTGGGACAGACACCTACGAGCAGTACTTC
NA 17 TRBJ2-2 TRBD2 TRBV14 CASSQHLGASGSRELFF TGTGCCAGCAGCCAACATTTAGGGGCTAGCGGGAGCAGGGAGCTGTTTTTT
many 15 TRBJ2-2 NA TRBV7-3 CASSPQSTGGGELFF TGTGCCAGCAGCCCACAATCGACTGGCGGGGGGGAGCTGTTTTTT
NA 15 TRBJ1-5 NA TRBV7-3 CASSLKGGGDQPQHF TGTGCCAGCAGCTTAAAGGGAGGGGGGGATCAGCCCCAGCATTTT
NA 15 TRBJ2-7 TRBD1 TRBV19 CASSTQTGLSYEQYF TGTGCCAGTAGTACTCAGACAGGGCTCTCTTACGAGCAGTACTTC
NA 15 TRBJ2-7 TRBD1 TRBV18 CASSRQGTGVGEQYF TGTGCCAGCTCACGGCAGGGGACAGGGGTCGGCGAGCAGTACTTC
once 15 TRBJ2-1 TRBD1 TRBV7-9 CASSLHLGQGNEQFF TGTGCCAGCAGCTTACACCTGGGACAGGGAAATGAGCAGTTCTTC
NA 15 TRBJ1-3 NA TRBV10-3 CAISFAKASGNTIYF TGTGCCATCAGTTTTGCCAAAGCGTCAGGAAACACCATATATTTT
NA 17 TRBJ2-1 TRBD2 TRBV28 CASSPYSGSNSYNEQFF TGTGCCAGCAGCCCCTATAGCGGGAGCAACTCCTACAATGAGCAGTTCTTC
NA 15 TRBJ1-1 NA TRBV5-1 CASSLARVTNTEAFF TGCGCCAGCAGCTTGGCACGGGTAACTAACACTGAAGCTTTCTTT
few 13 TRBJ1-1 NA TRBV2 CASSEAFGRLAFF TGTGCCAGCAGTGAAGCGTTCGGGAGGTTAGCTTTCTTT
NA 16 TRBJ2-7 TRBD2 TRBV28 CASSLAKASGSYEQYF TGTGCCAGCAGTTTAGCCAAGGCTAGCGGATCCTACGAGCAGTACTTC
NA 14 TRBJ2-4 NA TRBV13 CASTAWAGSHIQYF TGTGCCAGCACCGCGTGGGCGGGTTCGCACATTCAGTACTTC
NA 15 TRBJ2-2 TRBD2 TRBV5-1 CASSIAGDHTGELFF TGCGCCAGCAGCATAGCGGGAGACCACACCGGGGAGCTGTTTTTT
NA 16 TRBJ1-3 NA TRBV15 CATRDSQGRSGNTIYF TGTGCCACCAGGGACTCGCAGGGGCGCTCTGGAAACACCATATATTTT
NA 11 TRBJ1-2 NA TRBV5-6 CASSLGGGYTF TGTGCCAGCAGCTTGGGAGGGGGCTACACCTTC
few 15 TRBJ2-7 TRBD2 TRBV9 CASSVGLAGGYEQYF TGTGCCAGCAGCGTAGGACTAGCGGGAGGCTACGAGCAGTACTTC
NA 13 TRBJ2-7 NA TRBV7-9 CASSTQLTYEQYF TGTGCCAGCTCCACTCAACTAACCTACGAGCAGTACTTC
few 17 TRBJ2-5 NA TRBV2 CASSESTGGGTQETQYF TGTGCCAGCAGTGAATCTACTGGAGGCGGCACCCAAGAGACCCAGTACTTC
NA 16 TRBJ2-1 NA TRBV5-1 CASSLVATGSYNEQFF TGCGCCAGCAGCTTGGTCGCAACGGGGTCCTACAATGAGCAGTTCTTC
NA 14 TRBJ2-1 NA TRBV11-2 CASSSIRAIMEQFF TGTGCCAGCAGCTCTATTCGCGCGATTATGGAGCAGTTCTTC
NA 13 TRBJ2-1 NA TRBV6-1 CASTLDNYNEQFF TGTGCCAGCACCTTGGACAACTACAATGAGCAGTTCTTC
NA 16 TRBJ1-5 NA TRBV2 CASSEGGGIWSQPQHF TGTGCCAGCAGTGAAGGGGGGGGAATCTGGAGTCAGCCCCAGCATTTT
once 13 TRBJ2-3 NA TRBV19 CASNDRSTDTQYF TGTGCCAGCAATGACAGGAGCACAGATACGCAGTATTTT
NA 14 TRBJ2-5 NA TRBV29-1 CSVEEFGGIATQYF TGCAGCGTTGAAGAATTCGGGGGAATAGCGACCCAGTACTTC
NA 14 TRBJ1-1 TRBD1 TRBV19 CASSRQGVDTEAFF TGTGCCAGTAGTCGTCAGGGGGTGGACACTGAAGCTTTCTTT
NA 15 TRBJ2-7 NA TRBV18 CASSPRQGSGDEQYF TGTGCCAGCTCACCCCGACAAGGTTCGGGGGACGAGCAGTACTTC
NA 15 TRBJ2-3 TRBD2 TRBV6-4 CASSDTAGGTDTQYF TGTGCCAGCAGTGACACGGCGGGAGGCACAGATACGCAGTATTTT
NA 17 TRBJ2-2 NA TRBV4-2 CASSQERTGANTGELFF TGTGCCAGCAGCCAAGAGAGAACGGGAGCCAACACCGGGGAGCTGTTTTTT
NA 14 TRBJ2-1 NA TRBV4-1 CASSQDLGGNEQFF TGCGCCAGCAGCCAAGATTTGGGGGGCAATGAGCAGTTCTTC
NA 12 TRBJ2-7 NA TRBV11-2 CASSRGIYEQYF TGTGCCAGCAGCCGCGGGATCTACGAGCAGTACTTC
few 15 TRBJ2-3 NA TRBV7-2 CASSPLSGGTDTQYF TGTGCCAGCAGCCCGCTGTCGGGTGGCACAGATACGCAGTATTTT
NA 15 TRBJ2-2 NA TRBV12-5 CASGSLQGNTGELFF TGTGCTAGTGGTTCGTTACAGGGAAACACCGGGGAGCTGTTTTTT
NA 16 TRBJ1-1 TRBD1 TRBV27 CASSPKSQGDWTEAFF TGTGCCAGCAGTCCGAAGTCCCAGGGGGATTGGACTGAAGCTTTCTTT
NA 14 TRBJ1-2 NA TRBV6-5 CASSYGGETYGYTF TGTGCCAGCAGTTACGGGGGGGAGACCTATGGCTACACCTTC
many 14 TRBJ2-2 NA TRBV10-3 CAISERQDTGELFF TGTGCCATCAGTGAACGCCAGGACACCGGGGAGCTGTTTTTT
NA 14 TRBJ1-2 TRBD1 TRBV11-2 CASSLEGQGHGYTF TGTGCCAGCAGCTTAGAGGGACAGGGACATGGCTACACCTTC
NA 18 TRBJ2-3 TRBD2 TRBV27 CASSFLAGVVAGTDTQYF TGTGCCAGCAGTTTCCTAGCGGGAGTCGTGGCGGGCACAGATACGCAGTATTTT